The 23 T cell receptor beta chains in this list originate from one sample, sequenced in a study of control samples from healthy donors and cancer patients (dated by TCRdb to 2018 to 2021). The library was built by means of the immunoSEQ multiplex PCR assay. As stored in TCRdb, this immuneACCESS dataset retains in-frame rearrangements with V and J assigned. A fraction of the clones does not appear; measured against another copy, unresolved V genes explain less than half of the discrepancy, and the remainder lacks a known reason. Within this sample are more than 70,000 clones, with about nine tenths of them counted one time only. The ten largest clones take up approximately 18% of the sample. Sequenced input: PBMCs. These receptors were obtained from a man between 60 and 75 years old with lung cancer.

This rearrangement joins TRBV18 to TRBJ2-3, with 13 bases aligning to TRBD2. J lost 6 bases, V lost 4 bases, and 7 bases had no gene match. CDR3 length equals 16 residues. Germline lookup yields CDR1 KGHSH and CDR2 LQKENI. For the CDR3, the DNA is TGTGCCAGCTCACAACTAGCGGGGGGGCCGAGGGATACGCAGTATTTT. Amino acid sequence: CASSQLAGGPRDTQYF.

V and J are TRBV7-3 and TRBJ2-2; tentative D call: TRBD2 (6 bases). V dropped 3 bases and J dropped 1 base, with 9 bases sitting between them. The germline CDR1 and CDR2 sequences are SGHTA and FQGTGA. The CDR3 spans 15 residues. CDR3 in amino acids: CASSLLRGNTGELFF. In nucleotides, the CDR3 is TGTGCCAGCAGCTTGTTGCGGGGGAACACCGGGGAGCTGTTTTTT.

V gene TRBV12-3 or TRBV12-4 combines with J gene TRBJ2-1; D remains unclear. This CDR3 is built from 12 residues. V dropped 5 bases and J dropped 6 bases, with 8 bases sitting between them. The DNA of the CDR3 is TGTGCCAGCAGTGACAACTCCAATGAGCAGTTCTTC. Its translation is CASSDNSNEQFF.

The chain recombines TRBV12-3 or TRBV12-4 with TRBJ2-7; TRBD1 agrees at 7 bases. The CDR3 runs 13 residues. The V segment lost 6 bases and the J segment 5 bases; nucleotides outside the gene matches: 7. The CDR3 DNA reads as TGTGCCAGCAGGTTGACAGGGAAGGACGAGCAGTACGTC. As protein: CASRLTGKDEQYV.

CDR3 in DNA: TGTGCCAGCAGCCCATGGGACAGCTTAAACTATGGCTACACCTTC. This sequence encodes CASSPWDSLNYGYTF. The rearrangement joins TRBV9 to TRBJ1-2; TRBD1 matches at 7 bases. Germline CDR1 reads SGDLS; CDR2 reads YYNGEE. The CDR3 sequence is 15 residues long. Losses at the gene ends were 4 bases for V and 2 bases for J; bases not matched to a gene: 8.

The CDR3 DNA follows: TGTGCCAGCAGTGACCCGGAAATGATTGGACAGGGCCTCGCAGATACGCAGTATTTT. Protein sequence: CASSDPEMIGQGLADTQYF. V and J are TRBV6-4 and TRBJ2-3; 8 bases match TRBD1. Germline-derived CDR1 and CDR2 are MRHNA and SNTAGT. The CDR3 runs 19 residues. Trimming took 2 bases from V and 4 from J; bases not matched to a gene: 17.

In its sample, this clone was seen once. The chain uses TRBV18 and TRBJ2-1, with D perhaps TRBD1 (6 bases). The germline V and J ends were trimmed by 2 bases and 10 bases, with 15 bases remaining between them. Germline CDR1 reads KGHSH; CDR2 reads LQKENI. The CDR3 consists of 14 residues. The CDR3 DNA sequence: TGTGCCAGCTCACCAACACAGGGAATGTCGGAGCAGTTCTTC. It codes for CASSPTQGMSEQFF.

This clone was picked up one time. CDR3 nucleotide sequence: TGTGCCACCAGTGATTTCACAGGGAGCACAGATACGCAGTATTTT. Residues: CATSDFTGSTDTQYF. This chain joins TRBV24-1 and TRBJ2-3, with D possibly matching TRBD1 (6 bases). Germline CDR1 reads KGHDR; CDR2 reads SFDVKD. V lost 1 base and J 0 bases, leaving 7 bases between the germline ends. The CDR3 covers 15 residues.

The chain links TRBV9 to TRBJ1-1, with 10 nucleotides matching TRBD1. The CDR3 contains 13 residues. In germline, CDR1 is SGDLS, CDR2 YYNGEE. J lost 4 bases, V lost 3 bases, and 0 bases had no gene match. The CDR3 DNA follows: TGTGCCAGCAGCGGACAGGGGGCCACTGAAGCTTTCTTT. Its translation is CASSGQGATEAFF.

This rearrangement joins TRBV6-5 to TRBJ2-5; perhaps D is TRBD1 or TRBD2 (6 bases each). The CDR3 contains 15 residues. From germline, CDR1 is MNHEY and CDR2 SVGAGI. V lost 0 bases and J 4 bases, leaving 12 bases between the germline ends. CDR3 nucleotide sequence: TGTGCCAGCAGTTACTCTAGACAGGAGGGAGAGACCCAGTACTTC. It is translated as CASSYSRQEGETQYF.

The chain combines TRBV11-2 with TRBJ1-4; D possibly corresponds to TRBD1 (6 bases). The CDR3 is 15 residues long. CDR1 SGHAT and CDR2 FQNNGV come from the germline V gene. V gave up 5 bases and J gave up 2 bases, with 12 bases separating them. The CDR3 nucleotides are TGTGCCAGCAGCGCAACAGGGAGCACTAATGAAAAACTGTTTTTT. Translation: CASSATGSTNEKLFF. Combining the CDR3 with reference TRBV11-2 and TRBJ1-4 gives the whole variable domain EAGVAQSPRYKIIEKRQSVAFWCNPISGHATLYWYQQILGQGPKLLIQFQNNGVVDDSQLPKDRFSAERLKGVDSTLKIQPAKLEDSAVYLCASSATGSTNEKLFFGSGTQLSVL.

The chain uses TRBV30 and TRBJ1-1; D ambiguous. The germline V gene encodes CDR1 GTSNPN and CDR2 SVGIG (reference sequence). The V end was cut by 3 bases, the J end by 0 bases, with 5 bases between. The CDR3 runs to 12 residues. In nucleotides, the CDR3 is TGTGCCTGGAGGAGGGTGAACACTGAAGCTTTCTTT. Translation gives CAWRRVNTEAFF.

In its sample, this clone was seen once. The chain combines TRBV12-3 or TRBV12-4 with TRBJ2-5, with D perhaps TRBD1 (6 bases). The germline V and J ends were trimmed by 5 bases and 6 bases, with 10 bases remaining between them. The CDR3 has 12 residues. The CDR3 DNA sequence: TGTGCCAGCAGTGATACAGGGAAGACCCAGTACTTC. Translated, it gives CASSDTGKTQYF.

The J gene is TRBJ2-1, the V gene TRBV5-6; D not certain. V shed 1 base and J shed 4 bases, with 3 bases lying between them. CDR3 length: 12 amino acids. Germline V gene sequence: CDR1 SGHDT, CDR2 YYEEEE. The CDR3 sequence is CASSLKYNEQFF. CDR3 bases: TGTGCCAGCAGCTTGAAGTACAATGAGCAGTTCTTC. Using reference TRBV5-6 and TRBJ2-1 for the parts outside the CDR3, the full variable domain is DAGVTQSPTHLIKTRGQQVTLRCSPKSGHDTVSWYQQALGQGPQFIFQYYEEEERQRGNFPDRFSGHQFPNYSSELNVNALLLGDSALYLCASSLKYNEQFFGPGTRLTVL.

The DNA of the CDR3 is TGTGCCAGCAGCTTTAACAGGGTGCTGTCCTCTGGGGCCAACGTCCTGACTTTC. This encodes CASSFNRVLSSGANVLTF. The V gene is TRBV7-8, the J gene TRBJ2-6, with a tentative D call TRBD1 (6 bases). The V gene's germline CDR1 is SGHVS and CDR2 FQNEAQ. Trimming left V 3 bases short and J 0 bases short, with 15 bases between. The CDR3 runs to 18 residues.

The J gene is TRBJ2-3, the V gene TRBV6-5; 9 bases line up with TRBD1. There are 15 residues in the CDR3. Germline CDR1 and CDR2: MNHEY and SVGAGI. J gave up 2 bases and V 4 bases, and 4 bases lay outside the gene matches. The CDR3 spells CASSLTGGPTDTQYF. The CDR3 DNA is TGTGCCAGCAGTTTGACAGGGGGTCCCACAGATACGCAGTATTTT.

V usage is TRBV19 and J usage is TRBJ1-1; 7 bases agree with TRBD1. Losses at the gene ends were 10 bases for V and 0 bases for J; bases not matched to a gene: 11. The germline V gene encodes CDR1 LNHDA and CDR2 SQIVND (reference sequence). The CDR3 length is 15 residues. The CDR3 protein is CATTAQGKMNTEAFF. As DNA, the CDR3 is TGTGCCACCACAGCACAGGGGAAGATGAACACTGAAGCTTTCTTT.

The chain recombines TRBV5-4 with TRBJ2-7, with 7 positions matching TRBD1. The germline V gene has CDR1 SGHNT and CDR2 YYREEE (reference sequence). The CDR3 runs to 14 residues. J gave up 3 bases and V 0 bases, and 3 bases lay outside the gene matches. The CDR3 sequence is CASSLGGQIYEQYV. For the CDR3, the DNA is TGTGCCAGCAGCTTGGGGGGACAGATCTACGAGCAGTACGTC.

The chain carries TRBV10-3 and TRBJ2-7; 14 bases are shared with TRBD2. Germline V lookup: CDR1 ENHRY, CDR2 SYGVKD. This CDR3 is 16 amino acids long. After removal of 7 bases from V and 0 bases from J, the junction contained 5 bases not matched to a gene. The CDR3 here is CAIKGTSGGLSYEQYF. The CDR3 DNA reads as TGTGCCATCAAGGGGACTAGCGGGGGCCTCTCCTACGAGCAGTACTTC.

The chain combines TRBV5-6 with TRBJ1-5; TRBD1 matches at 8 bases. Germline V gene sequence: CDR1 SGHDT, CDR2 YYEEEE. There are 16 residues in the CDR3. J was trimmed by 2 bases and V by 4 bases; bases with no gene match: 8. The CDR3 DNA sequence: TGTGCCAGCAGCCCTGGACAGGGATTTGGCAATCAGCCCCAGCATTTT. This translates into CASSPGQGFGNQPQHF.

V usage is TRBV12-5 and J usage is TRBJ1-5; weak D call: TRBD1 (6 bases). Trimming took off 11 bases at V and 5 bases at J, with 19 bases between the two ends. The germline V gene encodes CDR1 LGHNT and CDR2 FRNRAP. The CDR3 is 14 residues long. The CDR3 loop reads CASRGAKVDQPQHF. The CDR3, as DNA: TGTGCTTCCCGGGGGGCTAAAGTGGATCAGCCCCAGCATTTT.

The chain has TRBV5-1 and TRBJ1-1; D ambiguous. Trimming stripped 1 base from V and 2 bases from J, with 6 bases between. The CDR3 is made up of 13 amino acids. Germline assignment: CDR1 SGHRS and CDR2 YFSETQ. The CDR3: CASSLNSNTEAFF. CDR3 nucleotides: TGCGCCAGCAGCTTGAACAGTAACACTGAAGCTTTCTTT.

The chain combines TRBV30 with TRBJ1-4; D remains ambiguous. Germline assignment: CDR1 GTSNPN and CDR2 SVGIG (reference sequence). Between the trimmed V and J ends, which lost 8 bases and 6 bases, there was a span of 16 bases. CDR3 length: 13 amino acids. CDR3 bases: TGTGCCCAAGCGGGCTCCGGTGATGAAAAACTGTTTTTT. Protein: CAQAGSGDEKLFF.